This entry is about one T cell receptor beta chain. Its antigen is not known. V lost 4 bases, J lost 0 bases, and 10 bases lay in between. The CDR3 loop spans 14 amino acids. Germline values: CDR1 PRHDT, CDR2 FYEKMQ (reference sequence). TCRdb's copy holds only in-frame clones and misses some; the assay was immunoSEQ multiplex PCR. The sample includes about 18,000 clones, 73% of them seen just once. The data were obtained in a study of somatic mutations in cytotoxic T cells in rheumatoid arthritis. Study results and limitations: Rheumatoid arthritis patients were compared with age-matched healthy controls, and their CD8+ T-cell clonality did not differ significantly. A single CD8+ clone exceeded 20% of CD8+ cells in about an eighth of the roughly 60 patients. Antigens targeted by the expanded CD8+ clones were unknown.

The healthy control blood donors were around 51% female, with median age approximately 53 years (range about 21-70). V gene TRBV13 combines with J gene TRBJ2-7, with unresolved D. Sequencing was done on a sample of CD8+ T cells sorted from blood. This clonotype was obtained from a woman aged 55-69 years in good health. The CDR3 DNA sequence: TGTGCCAGCAGCTCTAGGACGGACTCCTACGAGCAGTACTTC. This codes for CASSSRTDSYEQYF.